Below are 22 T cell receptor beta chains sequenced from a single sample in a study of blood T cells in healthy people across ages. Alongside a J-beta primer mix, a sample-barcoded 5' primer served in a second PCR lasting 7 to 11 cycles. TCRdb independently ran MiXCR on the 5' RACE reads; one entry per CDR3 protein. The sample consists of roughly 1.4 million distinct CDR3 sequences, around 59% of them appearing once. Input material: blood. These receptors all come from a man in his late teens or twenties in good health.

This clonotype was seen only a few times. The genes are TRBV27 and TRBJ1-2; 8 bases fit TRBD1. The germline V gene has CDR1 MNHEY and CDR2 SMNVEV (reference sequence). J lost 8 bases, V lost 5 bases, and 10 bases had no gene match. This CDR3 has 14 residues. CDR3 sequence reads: CASSAGTGPGGYTF. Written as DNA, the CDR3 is TGTGCCAGCAGTGCGGGGACAGGCCCAGGGGGCTACACCTTC.

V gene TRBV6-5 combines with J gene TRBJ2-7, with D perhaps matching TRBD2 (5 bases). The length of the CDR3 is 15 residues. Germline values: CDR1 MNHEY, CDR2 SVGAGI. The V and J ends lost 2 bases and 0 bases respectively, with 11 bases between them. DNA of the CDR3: TGTGCCAGCAGTTACCTGGCTAGCAACTCCTACGAGCAGTACTTC. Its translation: CASSYLASNSYEQYF.

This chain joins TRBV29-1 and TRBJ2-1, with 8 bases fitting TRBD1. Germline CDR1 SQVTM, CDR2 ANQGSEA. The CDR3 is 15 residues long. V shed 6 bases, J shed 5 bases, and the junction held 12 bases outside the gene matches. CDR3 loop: CSVVAVGTGDNEQFF. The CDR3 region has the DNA TGCAGCGTGGTGGCCGTCGGGACAGGAGACAATGAGCAGTTCTTC.

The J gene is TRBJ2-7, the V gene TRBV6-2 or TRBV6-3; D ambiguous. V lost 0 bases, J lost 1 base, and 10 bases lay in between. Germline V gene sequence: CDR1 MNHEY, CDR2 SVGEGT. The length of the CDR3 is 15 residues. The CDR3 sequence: CASSYSRWQSYEQYF. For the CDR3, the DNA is TGTGCCAGCAGTTACTCGCGGTGGCAGTCCTACGAGCAGTACTTC.

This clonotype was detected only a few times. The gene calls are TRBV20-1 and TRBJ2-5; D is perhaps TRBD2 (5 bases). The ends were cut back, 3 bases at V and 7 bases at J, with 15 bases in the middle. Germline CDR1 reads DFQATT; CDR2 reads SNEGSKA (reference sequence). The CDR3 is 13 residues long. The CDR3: CSASTETRGTQYF. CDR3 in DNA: TGCAGTGCTAGTACGGAGACCCGGGGGACCCAGTACTTC.

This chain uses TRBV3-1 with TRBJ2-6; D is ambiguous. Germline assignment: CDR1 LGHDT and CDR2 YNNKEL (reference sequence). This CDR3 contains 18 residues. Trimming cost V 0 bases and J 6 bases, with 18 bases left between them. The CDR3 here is CASSQDLAADPVANVLTF. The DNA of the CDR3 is TGTGCCAGCAGCCAAGATTTGGCCGCGGATCCGGTGGCCAACGTCCTGACTTTC.

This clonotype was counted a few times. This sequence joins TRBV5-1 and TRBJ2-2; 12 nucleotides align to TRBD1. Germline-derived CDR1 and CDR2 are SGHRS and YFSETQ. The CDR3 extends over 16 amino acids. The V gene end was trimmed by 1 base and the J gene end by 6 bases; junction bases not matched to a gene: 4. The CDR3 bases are TGCGCCAGCAGCTTGCCGGGACAGGGGGCCTCCGGGGAGCTGTTTTTT. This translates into CASSLPGQGASGELFF.

The CDR3: CASSLPGTPYEQYF. In DNA, the CDR3 is TGTGCCAGCAGCCTCCCCGGGACTCCCTACGAGCAGTACTTC. The chain joins TRBV7-9 to TRBJ2-7, with D maybe TRBD2 (6 bases). The V gene lost 5 bases and the J gene lost 2 bases, with 13 bases spanning the gap. The CDR3 consists of 14 residues. Germline V gene data show CDR1 as SEHNR and CDR2 as FQNEAQ (reference sequence).

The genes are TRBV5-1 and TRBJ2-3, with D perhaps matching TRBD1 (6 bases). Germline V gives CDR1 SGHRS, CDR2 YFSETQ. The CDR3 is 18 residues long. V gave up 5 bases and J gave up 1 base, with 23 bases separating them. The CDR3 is CASSFPTGMGDGTDTQYF. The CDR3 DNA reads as TGCGCCAGCAGTTTTCCCACAGGGATGGGCGATGGCACAGATACGCAGTATTTT.

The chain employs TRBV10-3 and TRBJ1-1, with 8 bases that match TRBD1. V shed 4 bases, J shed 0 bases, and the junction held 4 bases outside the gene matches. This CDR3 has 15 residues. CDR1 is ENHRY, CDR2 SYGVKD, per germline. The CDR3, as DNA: TGTGCCATCAGTGCGGGACAGGCTATGAACACTGAAGCTTTCTTT. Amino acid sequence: CAISAGQAMNTEAFF.

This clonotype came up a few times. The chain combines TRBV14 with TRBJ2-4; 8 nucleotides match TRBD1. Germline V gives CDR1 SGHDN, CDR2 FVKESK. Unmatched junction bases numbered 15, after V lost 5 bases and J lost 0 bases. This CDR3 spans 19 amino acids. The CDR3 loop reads CASSLERTGRRLAKNIQYF. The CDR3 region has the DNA TGTGCCAGCAGCTTAGAACGGACAGGGAGACGCCTAGCCAAAAACATTCAGTACTTC.

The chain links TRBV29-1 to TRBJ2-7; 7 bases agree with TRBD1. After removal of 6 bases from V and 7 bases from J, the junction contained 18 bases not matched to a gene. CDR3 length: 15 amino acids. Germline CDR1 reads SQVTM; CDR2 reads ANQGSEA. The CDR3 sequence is CSVELAGTESVEQYF. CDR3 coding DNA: TGCAGCGTCGAACTCGCCGGGACAGAGTCCGTAGAGCAGTACTTC.

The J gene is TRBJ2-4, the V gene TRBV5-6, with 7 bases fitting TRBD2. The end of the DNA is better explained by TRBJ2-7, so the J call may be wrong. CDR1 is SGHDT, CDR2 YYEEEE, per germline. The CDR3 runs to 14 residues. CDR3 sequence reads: CASSRGVAAYEQYF. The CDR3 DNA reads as TGTGCCAGCAGCCGGGGGGTGGCAGCCTACGAGCAGTACTTC.

CDR3 sequence (DNA): TGTGCCAGCATAAACCTATATCAACTTTACGAGCAGTACTTC. Protein: CASINLYQLYEQYF. V gene TRBV6-1 combines with J gene TRBJ2-7; no firm D call. CDR3 length equals 14 residues. V dropped 7 bases and J dropped 4 bases, with 17 bases sitting between them. Germline loops: CDR1 MNHNS, CDR2 SASEGT.

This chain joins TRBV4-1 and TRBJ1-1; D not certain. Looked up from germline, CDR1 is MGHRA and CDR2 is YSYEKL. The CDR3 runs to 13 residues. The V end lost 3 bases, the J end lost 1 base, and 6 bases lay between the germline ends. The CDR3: CASSHITNTEAFF. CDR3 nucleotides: TGCGCCAGCAGCCACATCACGAACACTGAAGCTTTCTTT.

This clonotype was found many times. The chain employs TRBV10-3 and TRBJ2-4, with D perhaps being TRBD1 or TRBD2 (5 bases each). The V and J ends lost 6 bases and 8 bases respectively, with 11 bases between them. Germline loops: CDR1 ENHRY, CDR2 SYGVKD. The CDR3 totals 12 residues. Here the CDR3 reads CAISQGDDIQYF. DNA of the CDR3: TGTGCCATCAGCCAAGGGGACGACATTCAGTACTTC.

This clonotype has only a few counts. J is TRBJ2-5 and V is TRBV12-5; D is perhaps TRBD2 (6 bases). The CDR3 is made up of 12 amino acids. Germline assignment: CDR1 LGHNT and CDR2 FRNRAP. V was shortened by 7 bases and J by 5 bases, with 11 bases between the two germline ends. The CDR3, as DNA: TGTGCTAGTGTGACTGGAGGGGAGACCCAGTACTTC. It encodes CASVTGGETQYF.

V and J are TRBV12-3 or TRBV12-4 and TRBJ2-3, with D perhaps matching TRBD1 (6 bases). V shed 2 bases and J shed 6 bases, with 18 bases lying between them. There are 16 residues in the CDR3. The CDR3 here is CASSLLGGEDGDTQYF. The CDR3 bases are TGTGCCAGCAGTTTACTTGGGGGCGAGGATGGGGATACGCAGTATTTT.

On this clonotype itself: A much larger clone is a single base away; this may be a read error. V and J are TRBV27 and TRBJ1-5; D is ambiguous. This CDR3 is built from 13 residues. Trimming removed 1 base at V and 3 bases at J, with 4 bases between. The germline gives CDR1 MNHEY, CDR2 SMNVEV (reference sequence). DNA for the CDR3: TGTGCCAGCAGTTTATTGGTCAATCAGCCCCAGCATTTT. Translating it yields CASSLLVNQPQHF.

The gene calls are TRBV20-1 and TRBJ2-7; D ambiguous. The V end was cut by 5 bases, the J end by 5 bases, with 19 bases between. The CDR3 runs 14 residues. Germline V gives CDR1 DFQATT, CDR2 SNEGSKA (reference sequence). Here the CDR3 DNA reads TGCAGTGCTGATCTTACTGGATATGGGGACGAGCAGTACTTC. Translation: CSADLTGYGDEQYF.

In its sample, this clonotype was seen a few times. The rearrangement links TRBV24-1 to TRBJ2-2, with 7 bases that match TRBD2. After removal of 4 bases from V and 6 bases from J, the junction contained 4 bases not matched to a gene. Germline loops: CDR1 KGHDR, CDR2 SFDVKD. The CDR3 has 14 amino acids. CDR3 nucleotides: TGTGCCACCAGTGACCGCGGGAGTCCCGGGGAGCTGTTTTTT. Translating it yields CATSDRGSPGELFF.

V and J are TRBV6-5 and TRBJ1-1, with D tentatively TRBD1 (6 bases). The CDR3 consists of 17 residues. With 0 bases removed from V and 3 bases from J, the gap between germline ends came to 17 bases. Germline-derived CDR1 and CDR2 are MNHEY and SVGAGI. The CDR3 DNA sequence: TGTGCCAGCAGTTACTCCCCGGGGGCGAAGAGGGACACTGAAGCTTTCTTT. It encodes CASSYSPGAKRDTEAFF.